Included here is one TCR beta chain sequence, with context. This sample was taken from a study of blood T cell repertoires in COVID-19. Study overall: Sites in the United States, Italy and Spain provided acute and convalescent COVID-19 samples. In each case, the material was cDNA or gDNA derived from T cells, B-cell-depleted T cells, or PBMCs.

V lost 6 bases to trimming and J lost 5 bases, with 13 bases between them. The CDR3 covers 14 residues. Germline V gene sequence: CDR1 LNHDA, CDR2 SQIVND (reference sequence). Per the original data handling: For nucleated cells, counts were estimated from reference gene primer amplification. TCRdb's copy holds only in-frame clones and misses some; the assay was immunoSEQ multiplex PCR. From that table come the V and J calls and clone size; the DNA was used to work out D and trimming. The sample lists 200,000 to 300,000 clones, 65% to 90% seen once, with about 4.5% in the top ten. The sample was peripheral blood. V and J are TRBV19 and TRBJ1-4, with D possibly TRBD1 on 6 matching bases. The sequence was collected from a woman aged 65 to 85 with acute or convalescent COVID-19. Here the CDR3 reads CASRGAVRNEKLFF. CDR3 coding DNA: TGTGCCAGTAGGGGGGCAGTTCGAAATGAAAAACTGTTTTTT.